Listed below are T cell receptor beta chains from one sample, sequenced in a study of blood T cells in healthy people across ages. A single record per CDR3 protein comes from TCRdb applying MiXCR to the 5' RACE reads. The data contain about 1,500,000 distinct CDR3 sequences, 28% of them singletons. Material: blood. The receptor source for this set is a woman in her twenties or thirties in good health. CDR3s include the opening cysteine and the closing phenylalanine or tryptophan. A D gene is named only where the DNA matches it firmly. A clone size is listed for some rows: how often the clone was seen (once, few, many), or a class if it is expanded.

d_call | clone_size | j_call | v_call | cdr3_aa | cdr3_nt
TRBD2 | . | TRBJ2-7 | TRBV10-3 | CAISDSFGGAFNEQYF | TGTGCCATCAGTGATAGTTTCGGGGGGGCCTTCAACGAGCAGTACTTC
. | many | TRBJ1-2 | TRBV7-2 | CASSPLTGGYTF | TGTGCCAGCAGCCCCCTGACAGGTGGCTACACCTTC
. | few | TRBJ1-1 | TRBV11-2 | CASSLPGVGTEAFF | TGTGCCAGCAGCTTACCGGGGGTGGGGACTGAAGCTTTCTTT
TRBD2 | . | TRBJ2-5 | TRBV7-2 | CASSPGVIAGEETQYF | TGTGCCAGCAGCCCAGGGGTAATAGCGGGGGAAGAGACCCAGTACTTC
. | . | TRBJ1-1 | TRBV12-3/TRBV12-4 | CASSFIQNTEAFF | TGTGCCAGCAGTTTTATACAGAACACTGAAGCTTTCTTT
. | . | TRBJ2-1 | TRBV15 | CATSRDLGETQFF | TGTGCCACCAGCAGAGATCTGGGAGAGACCCAGTTCTTC
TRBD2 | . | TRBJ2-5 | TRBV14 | CASSGRAGVETQYF | TGTGCCAGCAGCGGACGAGCGGGAGTAGAGACCCAGTACTTC
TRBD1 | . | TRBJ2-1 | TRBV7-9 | CASSSGTGPSYEQFF | TGTGCCAGCAGTTCCGGGACAGGGCCCTCGTATGAGCAGTTCTTC
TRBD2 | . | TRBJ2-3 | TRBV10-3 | CAISGALAGGSDTQYF | TGTGCCATCAGTGGAGCACTAGCGGGAGGATCAGATACGCAGTATTTT
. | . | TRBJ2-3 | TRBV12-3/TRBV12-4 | CASSLALGGRADTQYF | TGTGCCAGCAGTTTAGCGCTCGGGGGGCGGGCAGATACGCAGTATTTT
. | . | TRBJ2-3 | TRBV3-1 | CASSQSPTDTQYF | TGTGCCAGCAGCCAATCACCCACAGATACGCAGTATTTT